Following are 14 T cell receptor beta chains from one sample sequenced in a study of neurological immune-mediated disorders. TCRdb re-called the 5' RACE reads through MiXCR, storing one row per CDR3 protein. The sample carries around 94,000 distinct CDR3 sequences, 3.5% recorded once. Source material: PBMCs. The receptors here all came from a woman aged 18-29 years with multiple sclerosis.

This clonotype appeared many times. V is TRBV5-1 and J is TRBJ2-2; tentatively, D is TRBD1 (7 bases). In germline, CDR1 is SGHRS, CDR2 YFSETQ. V was cut by 3 bases and J by 3 bases, with 24 bases left in between. CDR3 length: 19 amino acids. CDR3 DNA sequence: TGCGCCAGCAGCTGGAGGGGGACAGCCATGACGGGTGACACCGGGGAGCTGTTTTTT. It is translated as CASSWRGTAMTGDTGELFF.

This clonotype has only a few counts. The chain links TRBV6-5 to TRBJ1-3; D is unclear. This CDR3 comprises 16 residues. The V end lost 4 bases, the J end lost 2 bases, and 15 bases lay between the germline ends. Looked up from germline, CDR1 is MNHEY and CDR2 is SVGAGI. The CDR3 here is CASSSVDKGAGNTIYF. In DNA, the CDR3 is TGTGCCAGCAGTTCTGTCGACAAGGGTGCTGGAAACACCATATATTTT.

The chain employs TRBV5-1 and TRBJ2-5; possible D gene TRBD1, 6 bases. The CDR3 has 14 residues. The V and J ends lost 3 bases and 7 bases respectively, with 16 bases between them. Germline V gene lookup returns CDR1 SGHRS and CDR2 YFSETQ. The CDR3 DNA sequence: TGCGCCAGCAGCTCAGTGACAGGTTCAGGGACCCAGTACTTC. Encoded protein: CASSSVTGSGTQYF.

This clonotype was counted at least ten times. J is TRBJ2-7 and V is TRBV20-1, with TRBD2 matching over 11 bases. The CDR3 consists of 18 residues. Trimming at V came to 0 bases and at J to 3 bases, leaving 13 bases not matched to a gene. Germline CDR1 and CDR2: DFQATT and SNEGSKA (reference sequence). CDR3 region: CSARDNGASGRTFYEQYF. In nucleotides, the CDR3 is TGCAGTGCTAGAGATAATGGGGCTAGCGGGAGGACTTTCTACGAGCAGTACTTC.

In this sample, this clonotype turned up many times. The rearrangement uses TRBV6-5 and TRBJ2-1, with D perhaps TRBD1 (6 bases). Germline V lookup: CDR1 MNHEY, CDR2 SVGAGI. Trimming removed 6 bases at V and 5 bases at J, with 17 bases between. This CDR3 is built from 15 residues. The CDR3 region is CASRAGTPGNNEQFF. The CDR3 bases are TGTGCCAGCAGGGCCGGGACACCGGGAAACAATGAGCAGTTCTTC.

This clonotype was counted many times. The V and J genes are TRBV7-8 and TRBJ1-2; D gene ambiguous. The CDR3 covers 15 residues. The V end was cut by 3 bases, the J end by 0 bases, with 11 bases between. Germline V gene data show CDR1 as SGHVS and CDR2 as FQNEAQ. CDR3 protein: CASSFGSSTNYGYTF. The CDR3 nucleotides are TGTGCCAGCAGCTTTGGGTCTTCAACTAACTATGGCTACACCTTC.

This clonotype was seen many times. V is TRBV28 and J is TRBJ2-7; D is unresolved. Germline lookup yields CDR1 MDHEN and CDR2 SYDVKM. Trimming took 10 bases from V and 6 from J, leaving 16 bases between them. This CDR3 has 12 residues. The CDR3 loop is CAIRAPLGEQYF. The CDR3 DNA reads TGTGCCATTAGGGCGCCTTTGGGCGAGCAGTACTTC.

This clonotype was found many times. The J gene is TRBJ2-1, the V gene TRBV20-1; D is ambiguous. V was cut by 3 bases and J by 7 bases, with 13 bases left in between. This CDR3 is 13 amino acids long. In germline, CDR1 is DFQATT, CDR2 SNEGSKA (reference sequence). CDR3 amino acids: CSASLPTGNEQFF. The CDR3 DNA is TGCAGTGCTAGCTTACCTACCGGGAATGAGCAGTTCTTC.

The sample holds many counts of this clonotype. The chain recombines TRBV29-1 with TRBJ2-7, with a possible D match to TRBD1 (5 bases). CDR1 is SQVTM and CDR2 is ANQGSEA in the germline V gene. The germline V and J ends were trimmed by 2 bases and 3 bases, with 8 bases remaining between them. The CDR3 extends over 12 amino acids. As DNA, the CDR3 is TGCAGCGTTGAATTACAGGACTACGAGCAGTACTTC. It codes for CSVELQDYEQYF.

This clonotype was observed many times. The rearrangement joins TRBV7-2 to TRBJ2-3, with D perhaps assigned TRBD1 or TRBD2 (5 bases each). There are 15 residues in the CDR3. Trimming shortened V by 5 bases and J by 4 bases, and 16 bases separated the two germline ends. Germline CDR1 reads SGHTA; CDR2 reads FQGNSA. The CDR3 loop reads CASSHDSGSPDTQYF. DNA for the CDR3: TGTGCCAGCAGCCATGACTCAGGGAGTCCAGATACGCAGTATTTT.

This clonotype was counted at least ten times. This rearrangement joins TRBV5-1 to TRBJ2-7, with a possible D match to TRBD1 (5 bases). The CDR3 totals 14 residues. The germline gives CDR1 SGHRS, CDR2 YFSETQ. Trimming cost V 2 bases and J 3 bases, with 12 bases left between them. Written as DNA, the CDR3 is TGCGCCAGCAGCTTCAGCAGGGTTGGCTACGAGCAGTACTTC. Protein: CASSFSRVGYEQYF.

This clonotype was observed at least ten times. The chain combines TRBV4-1 with TRBJ2-6; 9 bases align to TRBD2. V lost 0 bases and J lost 0; bases outside the gene matches: 12. The length of the CDR3 is 21 residues. Germline V gene sequence: CDR1 MGHRA, CDR2 YSYEKL. The CDR3 reads CASSQEGPTSGLRSGANVLTF. CDR3 in DNA: TGCGCCAGCAGCCAAGAAGGGCCGACTAGCGGCCTCCGCTCTGGGGCCAACGTCCTGACTTTC.

This clonotype was observed many times. The rearrangement uses TRBV5-1 and TRBJ1-1; no reliable D call. The CDR3 covers 14 residues. Germline CDR1 is SGHRS and CDR2 is YFSETQ. V was cut by 2 bases and J by 0 bases, with 8 bases left in between. In DNA form, the CDR3 reads TGCGCCAGCAGCTTATTGAGTGTGAACACTGAAGCTTTCTTT. It translates to CASSLLSVNTEAFF.

This clonotype was seen repeatedly, ten times or more. The chain recombines TRBV3-1 with TRBJ2-2, with D possibly matching TRBD2 (5 bases). Looked up from germline, CDR1 is LGHDT and CDR2 is YNNKEL (reference sequence). V lost 0 bases and J 6 bases, leaving 11 bases between the germline ends. This CDR3 has 15 residues. The CDR3 loop is CASSQDQSSPGELFF. CDR3 DNA sequence: TGTGCCAGCAGCCAAGATCAATCTAGCCCCGGGGAGCTGTTTTTT. The full variable domain, its missing parts supplied by reference TRBV3-1 and TRBJ2-2, is DTAVSQTPKYLVTQMGNDKSIKCEQNLGHDTMYWYKQDSKKFLKIMFSYNNKELIINETVPNRFSPKSPDKAHLNLHINSLELGDSAVYFCASSQDQSSPGELFFGEGSRLTVL.